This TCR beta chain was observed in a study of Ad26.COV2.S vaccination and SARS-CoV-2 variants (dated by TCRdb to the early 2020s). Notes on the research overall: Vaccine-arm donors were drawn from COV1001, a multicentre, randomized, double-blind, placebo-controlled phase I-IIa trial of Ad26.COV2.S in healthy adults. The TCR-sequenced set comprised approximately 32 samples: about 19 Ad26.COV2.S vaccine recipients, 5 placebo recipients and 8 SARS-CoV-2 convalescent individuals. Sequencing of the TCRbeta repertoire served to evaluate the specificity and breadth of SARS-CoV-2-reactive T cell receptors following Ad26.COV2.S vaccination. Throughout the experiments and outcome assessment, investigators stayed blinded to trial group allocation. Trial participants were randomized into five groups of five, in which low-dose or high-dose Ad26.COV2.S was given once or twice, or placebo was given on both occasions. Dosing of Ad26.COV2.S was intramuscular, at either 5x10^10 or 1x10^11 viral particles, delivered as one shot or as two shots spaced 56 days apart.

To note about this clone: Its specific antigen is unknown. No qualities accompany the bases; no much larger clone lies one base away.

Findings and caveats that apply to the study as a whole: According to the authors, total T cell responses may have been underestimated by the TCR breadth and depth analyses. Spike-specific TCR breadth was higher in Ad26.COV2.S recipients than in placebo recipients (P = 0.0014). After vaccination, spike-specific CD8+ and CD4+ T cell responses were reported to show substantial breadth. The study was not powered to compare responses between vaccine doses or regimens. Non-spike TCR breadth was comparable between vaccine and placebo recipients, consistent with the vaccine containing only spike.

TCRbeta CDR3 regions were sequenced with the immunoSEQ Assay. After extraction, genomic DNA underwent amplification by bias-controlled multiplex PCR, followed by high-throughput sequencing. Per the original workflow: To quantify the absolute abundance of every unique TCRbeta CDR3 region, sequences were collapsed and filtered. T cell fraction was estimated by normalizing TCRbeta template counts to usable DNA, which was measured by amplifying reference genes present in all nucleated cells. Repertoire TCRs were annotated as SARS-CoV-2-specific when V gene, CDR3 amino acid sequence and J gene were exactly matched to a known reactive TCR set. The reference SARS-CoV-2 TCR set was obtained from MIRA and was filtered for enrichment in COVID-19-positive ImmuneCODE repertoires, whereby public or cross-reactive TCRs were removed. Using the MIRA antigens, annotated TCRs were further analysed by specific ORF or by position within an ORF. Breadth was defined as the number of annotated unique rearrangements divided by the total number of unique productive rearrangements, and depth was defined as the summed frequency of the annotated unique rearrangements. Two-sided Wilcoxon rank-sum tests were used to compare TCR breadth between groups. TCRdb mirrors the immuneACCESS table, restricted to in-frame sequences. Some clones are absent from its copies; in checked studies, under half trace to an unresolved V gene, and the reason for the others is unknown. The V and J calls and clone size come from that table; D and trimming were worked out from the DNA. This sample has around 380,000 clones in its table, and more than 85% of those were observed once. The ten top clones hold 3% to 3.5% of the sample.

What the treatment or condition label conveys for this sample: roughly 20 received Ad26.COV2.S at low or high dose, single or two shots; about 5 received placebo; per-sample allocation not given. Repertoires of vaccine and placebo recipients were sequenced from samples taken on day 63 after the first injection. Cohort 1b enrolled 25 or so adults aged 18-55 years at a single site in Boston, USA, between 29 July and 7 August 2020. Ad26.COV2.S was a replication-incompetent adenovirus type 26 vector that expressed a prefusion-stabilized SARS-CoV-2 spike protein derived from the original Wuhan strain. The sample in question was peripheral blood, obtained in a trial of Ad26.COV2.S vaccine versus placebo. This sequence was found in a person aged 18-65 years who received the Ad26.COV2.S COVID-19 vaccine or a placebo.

DNA sequence: TGTGCCAGCAGTGGCGGCGAGGGGGGCTACACCTTC. This codes for CASSGGEGGYTF. Recombination linked TRBV2 to TRBJ1-2; the D gene is perhaps TRBD1, from 5 matching bases. Reading from cysteine to phenylalanine, the CDR3 counts 12 amino acids. Only the CDR3 region is kept as DNA, spanning 36 bases read in frame from base 1. The germline V gene provides CDR1 SNHLY and CDR2 FYNNEI. The junction carries 11 bases between V and J, which are trimmed by 4 bases and 8 bases respectively.